This TCR beta chain was captured by sequencing in a study of cytomegalovirus exposure and HLA in healthy donors. Those who donated were healthy bone marrow donors. Notes on the study in general: Associated with cytomegalovirus, according to the listing, were some 150 TCR beta chains. As a later analysis showed, several of the most significant clusters appeared to be linked to common viral pathogens. Many donors shared some public TCRs, even though most TCR sequences were rare.

As to this clone: Its antigen remains unidentified.

The V segment lost 0 bases and the J segment 4 bases; nucleotides outside the gene matches: 6. This CDR3 is 15 amino acids long. Germline lookup yields CDR1 LNHNV and CDR2 YYDKDF (reference sequence). PCR used 60 Vbeta primers and 13 Jbeta primers. Generated by immunoSEQ multiplex PCR, the TCRdb table keeps only in-frame clones and is missing some. The table lists tens of thousands of clones, more than 70% of them singletons. The sample consisted of PBMCs. The chain couples TRBV15 to TRBJ2-7, with TRBD2 matching over 7 bases. The TCR sequence derives from a man under 40 in good health and CMV-seropositive. The CDR3 spells CATSRDRTGGYEQYF. CDR3 DNA: TGTGCCACCAGCAGAGATAGGACGGGGGGATACGAGCAGTACTTC.